Below are 20 T cell receptor beta chains sequenced from a single sample in a study of beta chain features in type 1 diabetes (dated by TCRdb to the late 2010s). What the authors observed across the whole study: A moderate but significant shortening of TCRB CDR3 length was observed in type 1 diabetes patients in all four CD4+ subsets.

Receptor amplification or capture employed the immunoSEQ multiplex PCR assay. The High Capacity cDNA Reverse Transcription Kit was used to reverse transcribe all of the isolated RNA, meaning that expressed TCRB transcripts were what got sequenced. TCRdb took this table from immuneACCESS and kept in-frame rearrangements with V and J called. Such tables lack part of the clones; where checked against another copy, unresolved V genes explain under half of the gap, and the rest is unexplained. This sample comprises 240,000 or so clones, roughly 21% of them detected only once. The ten biggest clones cover more than 0.025% of the sample. Their recognized antigens are unknown. Specimen: naive CD4+ T cells from blood. The sample's cell subset or site, from its label and the paper: true naive CD4+ T cells. The source is a woman aged 40 to 49 with type 1 diabetes.

CDR3 in DNA: TGCGCCAGCAGCCAACATTCGGGGGAGCAGTACTTC. It translates to CASSQHSGEQYF. The chain combines TRBV4-3 with TRBJ2-7; possible D gene TRBD2, 5 bases. The CDR3 has 12 amino acids. The V gene's germline CDR1 is LGHNA and CDR2 YSLEER. With 2 bases removed from V and 7 bases from J, the gap between germline ends came to 9 bases.

This rearrangement joins TRBV28 to TRBJ1-5; TRBD1 agrees at 7 bases. The CDR3 runs to 16 residues. Germline CDR1 reads MDHEN; CDR2 reads SYDVKM. V lost 6 bases, J lost 2 bases, and 10 bases stayed unmatched. This CDR3 is CASRDQQGSGNQPQHF. The CDR3 coding sequence is TGTGCCAGCAGGGACCAACAGGGGTCTGGCAATCAGCCCCAGCATTTT.

The rearrangement joins TRBV30 to TRBJ2-1, with a weak D call TRBD2 (6 bases). Germline V CDR1 and CDR2: GTSNPN, SVGIG (reference sequence). Trimming shortened V by 5 bases and J by 4 bases, and 9 bases separated the two germline ends. This CDR3 is 12 amino acids long. CDR3: CAWAGGYNEQFF. Here the CDR3 DNA reads TGTGCCTGGGCCGGAGGGTACAATGAGCAGTTCTTC.

The chain combines TRBV29-1 with TRBJ2-3; the match to TRBD1 covers 9 bases. The CDR3 loop spans 14 amino acids. Germline V lookup: CDR1 SQVTM, CDR2 ANQGSEA. V gave up 2 bases and J gave up 2 bases; unmatched junction bases: 2. The CDR3 nucleotides read TGCAGCGTTGAATGGACAGGGGCCACAGATACGCAGTATTTT. Amino acid sequence: CSVEWTGATDTQYF.

This clone was counted a few times. CDR3: CASSQERKLGADTEAFF. CDR3 nucleotide sequence: TGCGCCAGCAGCCAAGAGCGGAAACTGGGGGCCGACACTGAAGCTTTCTTT. The rearrangement joins TRBV4-1 to TRBJ1-1; possibly TRBD1 for D (6 bases). Trimming removed 0 bases from V and 3 bases from J, with 17 bases in between. The CDR3 contains 17 residues. Germline values: CDR1 MGHRA, CDR2 YSYEKL.

This clone appeared a few times. The V and J genes are TRBV9 and TRBJ2-1; the match to TRBD2 covers 13 bases. This CDR3 region has 15 residues. V gave up 4 bases and J gave up 4 bases; unmatched junction bases: 2. Germline V gene data show CDR1 as SGDLS and CDR2 as YYNGEE. The CDR3 here is CASSSTSGGYNEQFF. The DNA for the CDR3 is TGTGCCAGCAGCTCGACTAGCGGGGGGTACAATGAGCAGTTCTTC.

This clone was recorded a few times. This chain connects TRBV9 to TRBJ2-1, with TRBD2 matching 14 bases. From germline, CDR1 is SGDLS and CDR2 YYNGEE. This CDR3 contains 14 residues. Trimming at V came to 4 bases and at J to 9 bases, leaving 3 bases not matched to a gene. CDR3 DNA sequence: TGTGCCAGCAGCCTCGGGACTAGCGGGAGTGAGCAGTTCTTC. Its protein is CASSLGTSGSEQFF.

The chain uses TRBV29-1 and TRBJ2-3; 8 bases map to TRBD1. J gave up 0 bases and V 6 bases, and 5 bases lay outside the gene matches. Germline loops: CDR1 SQVTM, CDR2 ANQGSEA. The length of the CDR3 is 14 residues. The CDR3 DNA reads as TGCAGCGTGGGACAGGCTGCTAGCACAGATACGCAGTATTTT. Protein sequence: CSVGQAASTDTQYF.

The genes are TRBV30 and TRBJ2-2, with unresolved D. The CDR3 covers 14 residues. Trimming cost V 0 bases and J 6 bases, with 11 bases left between them. Per germline, CDR1 GTSNPN and CDR2 SVGIG (reference sequence). CDR3 amino acids: CAWSVVSVAGELFF. In DNA form, the CDR3 reads TGTGCCTGGAGTGTAGTATCGGTTGCCGGGGAGCTGTTTTTT.

This chain joins TRBV28 and TRBJ2-4; 7 bases match TRBD1. Germline loops: CDR1 MDHEN, CDR2 SYDVKM. Losses at the gene ends were 4 bases for V and 0 bases for J; bases not matched to a gene: 3. This CDR3 is built from 15 residues. The CDR3 DNA follows: TGTGCCAGCAGTTCACAGGGGCTAGCCAAAAACATTCAGTACTTC. It translates to CASSSQGLAKNIQYF.

V usage is TRBV29-1 and J usage is TRBJ2-3; 11 bases fit TRBD2. Germline loops: CDR1 SQVTM, CDR2 ANQGSEA. Losses at the gene ends were 4 bases for V and 5 bases for J; bases not matched to a gene: 11. The CDR3 consists of 16 residues. The CDR3 DNA is TGCAGCGTTGGGACTACGACTAGCGGGGTGGGAGATACGCAGTATTTT. This gives the protein CSVGTTTSGVGDTQYF.

The chain is built from TRBV5-1 and TRBJ2-1, with 7 positions matching TRBD1. The trim removed 2 bases at V and 6 bases at J, leaving 5 bases unmatched. CDR1 is SGHRS, CDR2 YFSETQ, per germline. This CDR3 has 14 amino acids. The DNA of the CDR3 is TGCGCCAGCAGCTTCGGAGACAGGGCCAATGAGCAGTTCTTC. Encoded protein: CASSFGDRANEQFF.

Only a few counts were recorded for this clone. V is TRBV29-1 and J is TRBJ2-7; 7 nucleotides agree with TRBD1. V dropped 5 bases and J dropped 0; count of bases not matched to a gene: 10. This CDR3 contains 15 residues. CDR1 and CDR2 (germline): SQVTM, ANQGSEA. The CDR3 here is CSVRSYRGPSYEQYF. CDR3 in DNA: TGCAGCGTTCGTTCATACAGGGGACCCTCCTACGAGCAGTACTTC.

This clone appeared a few times. The chain combines TRBV7-8 with TRBJ2-5, with D possibly being TRBD2 (5 bases). The CDR3 is 14 amino acids. Trimming cost V 5 bases and J 4 bases, with 14 bases left between them. Germline lookup yields CDR1 SGHVS and CDR2 FQNEAQ. The CDR3 bases are TGTGCCAGCAGCCCTAGGTGGGAGCGAGAGACCCAGTACTTC. Its translation is CASSPRWERETQYF.

This clone showed up just a few times. The CDR3 spells CSASRPGQGTYEQYF. In nucleotides, the CDR3 is TGCAGCGCCTCTCGCCCGGGACAGGGTACGTACGAGCAGTACTTC. V is TRBV29-1 and J is TRBJ2-7; 9 nucleotides line up with TRBD1. V trimming: 7 bases; J trimming: 4 bases; junction bases outside the gene matches: 14. Germline CDR1 reads SQVTM; CDR2 reads ANQGSEA. The CDR3 totals 15 residues.

The sample holds a few counts of this clone. The genes are TRBV7-9 and TRBJ2-1; no clear D. The CDR3 consists of 14 residues. Germline V gene lookup returns CDR1 SEHNR and CDR2 FQNEAQ (reference sequence). V lost 7 bases and J 0 bases, leaving 10 bases between the germline ends. The CDR3 DNA reads as TGTGCCAGCACCTTCCGAGGCTCCTACAATGAGCAGTTCTTC. Translating it yields CASTFRGSYNEQFF.

This clone was seen a handful of times. V usage is TRBV5-4 and J usage is TRBJ1-2; D ambiguous. CDR3 size: 14 residues. V was trimmed by 2 bases and J by 6 bases, leaving 14 bases between them. CDR1 is SGHNT and CDR2 is YYREEE in the germline V gene (reference sequence). The CDR3 region is CASSLTARDDGYTF. DNA for the CDR3: TGTGCCAGCAGCTTAACGGCCCGGGATGATGGCTACACCTTC.

This clone has only a few counts. This sequence joins TRBV30 and TRBJ1-1; TRBD1 agrees at 8 bases. The junction had 10 bases not matched to a gene; V was cut back by 0 bases and J by 4 bases. The CDR3 runs 16 residues. The germline CDR1 and CDR2 sequences are GTSNPN and SVGIG (reference sequence). The CDR3 DNA sequence: TGTGCCTGGAGTGTACCCCAGGGGGCCGGGAGCACTGAAGCTTTCTTT. This sequence encodes CAWSVPQGAGSTEAFF.

This clone was seen only a few times. The gene calls are TRBV9 and TRBJ2-3, with D possibly matching TRBD1 (5 bases). The V and J ends lost 0 bases and 0 bases respectively, with 8 bases between them. Germline CDR1 is SGDLS and CDR2 is YYNGEE. The CDR3 is 15 amino acids. Here the CDR3 DNA reads TGTGCCAGCAGCGTAGTTGGGGCTAGCACAGATACGCAGTATTTT. Amino acid sequence: CASSVVGASTDTQYF.

This clone appeared a few times. The CDR3 region has the DNA TGCGCCAGCAGCCAACCCGACAGGGTCTCTGATCAGCCCCAGCATTTT. Amino acid sequence: CASSQPDRVSDQPQHF. The rearrangement links TRBV4-1 to TRBJ1-5; 7 nucleotides agree with TRBD1. The CDR3 extends over 16 amino acids. The V and J ends lost 2 bases and 5 bases, in that order; junction bases with no gene match: 9. The V gene's germline CDR1 is MGHRA and CDR2 YSYEKL.